This TCR beta chain was captured in a study of T cell responses to AZD1222 COVID-19 vaccine. CDR1 and CDR2 from the germline V gene are SGHDT and YYEEEE. Trimming removed 3 bases from V and 10 bases from J; junction bases left unmatched: 4. The CDR3 consists of 12 residues. This table comes from immunoSEQ multiplex PCR, and its TCRdb copy is limited to in-frame clones, with some not included. The table has about 120,000 clones, 88% seen once; the top ten hold about 4%. This clone was seen a single time. The antigen is unknown. Study findings and constraints: Repertoire samples came only from after the peak T cell response. Reportedly, close to half of spike-specific TCRs are directed against unmutated variant regions. A mostly white British donor set with more females was recruited, and clonal diversity was possibly underestimated. Two AZD1222 doses significantly raised spike-specific TCR breadth and depth over controls.

The clonotype originates from an adult who received the AZD1222 COVID-19 vaccine. The chain is built from TRBV5-6 and TRBJ2-1; 7 bases agree with TRBD2. The sample in question was peripheral blood, obtained 28 days after the second AZD1222 dose. The CDR3 reads CASSSPGLEQFF. The CDR3 region has the DNA TGTGCCAGCAGCTCGCCGGGACTAGAGCAGTTCTTC.